Given below is one T cell receptor beta chain in context. Its antigen is as yet unknown. This specimen comes from a study of beta chain features in type 1 diabetes. The V and J ends lost 3 bases and 2 bases respectively, with 15 bases between them. This CDR3 contains 16 residues. Germline V gives CDR1 LGHNA, CDR2 YNFKEQ. Every bit of the isolated RNA underwent reverse transcription, so sequencing read expressed TCRB transcripts. Around 4 million reads per sample were averaged for naive, central memory and regulatory samples. Assay: immunoSEQ multiplex PCR; the TCRdb copy retains only in-frame clones and omits some. This sample yields 900,000 or so clones, of which 15% to 20% are seen a single time; 0.02% to 0.025% belongs to the top ten. CD45RO/CCR7/CD25/CD127/CD95/CD27 staining was used to isolate CD4+ naive, central memory, regulatory and stem cell-like memory cells by sorting. General study points: Among patients, naive, central memory and Treg TCRB repertoires appeared more similar than among healthy donors. At VDJ recombination sites, type 1 diabetes patients had fewer insertions and more deleted nucleotides.

The chain carries TRBV4-2 and TRBJ2-3, with no clear D. The sample was naive CD4+ T cells from blood. The receptor was isolated from a woman younger than 30 in good health. CDR3 sequence: CASSHLTDSHTDTQYF. For the CDR3, the DNA is TGTGCCAGCAGCCACCTCACAGACTCGCACACAGATACGCAGTATTTT.